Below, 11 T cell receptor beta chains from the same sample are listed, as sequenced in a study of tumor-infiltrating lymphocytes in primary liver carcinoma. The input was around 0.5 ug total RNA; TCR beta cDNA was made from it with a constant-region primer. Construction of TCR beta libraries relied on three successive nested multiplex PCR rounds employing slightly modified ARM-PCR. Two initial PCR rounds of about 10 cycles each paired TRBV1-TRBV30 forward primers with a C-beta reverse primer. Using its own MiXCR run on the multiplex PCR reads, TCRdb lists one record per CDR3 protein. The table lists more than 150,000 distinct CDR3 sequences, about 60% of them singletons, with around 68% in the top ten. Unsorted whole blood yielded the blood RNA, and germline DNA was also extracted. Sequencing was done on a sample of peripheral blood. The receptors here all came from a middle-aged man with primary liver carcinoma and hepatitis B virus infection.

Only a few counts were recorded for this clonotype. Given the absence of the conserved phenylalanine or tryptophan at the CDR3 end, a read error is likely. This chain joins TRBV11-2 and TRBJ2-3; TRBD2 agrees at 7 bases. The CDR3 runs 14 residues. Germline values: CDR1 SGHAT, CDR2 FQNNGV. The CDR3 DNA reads TGTACCAGCAGCCGGGGGGTGAGCACAGATACGCAGTATCTT. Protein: CTSSRGVSTDTQYL.

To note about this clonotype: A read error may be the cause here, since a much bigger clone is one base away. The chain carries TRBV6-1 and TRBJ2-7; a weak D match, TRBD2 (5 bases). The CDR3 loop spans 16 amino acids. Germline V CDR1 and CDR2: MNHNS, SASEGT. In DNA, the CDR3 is TGTGCCAGCAGTTTAGCCTGGGGAGATAGCTCCTACGGGCAGTACTTC. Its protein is CASSLAWGDSSYGQYF.

The chain's CDR3 is CASSQDALGINSYEQYF. The CDR3 DNA reads as TGTGCCAGCAGCCAAGACGCGCTGGGGATCAATTCCTACGAGCAGTACTTC. V gene TRBV14 combines with J gene TRBJ2-7; D not certain. This CDR3 spans 17 amino acids. Germline V gene data show CDR1 as SGHDN and CDR2 as FVKESK. V was clipped by 0 bases and J by 1 base, with 16 bases between them.

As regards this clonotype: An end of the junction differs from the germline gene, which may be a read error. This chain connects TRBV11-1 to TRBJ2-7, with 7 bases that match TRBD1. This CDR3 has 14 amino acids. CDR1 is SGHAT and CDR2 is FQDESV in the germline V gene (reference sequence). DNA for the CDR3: TGTGTCAGCAGCTTACAGGGGACCACCTACGAGCAGTACTTC. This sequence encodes CVSSLQGTTYEQYF.

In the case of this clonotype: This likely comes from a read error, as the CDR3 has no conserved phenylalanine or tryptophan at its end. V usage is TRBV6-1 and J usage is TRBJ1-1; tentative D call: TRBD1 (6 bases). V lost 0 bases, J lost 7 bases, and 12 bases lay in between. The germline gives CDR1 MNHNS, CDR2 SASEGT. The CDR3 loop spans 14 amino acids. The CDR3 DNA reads TGTGCCAGCAGTGAAGCTGGGGGCTGGGGTGAAGCTTTCGTT. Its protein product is CASSEAGGWGEAFV.

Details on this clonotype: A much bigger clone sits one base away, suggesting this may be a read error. The CDR3 DNA is TGCAGCCCGCTGGGACAGGGGGCAGTGGAGCAGTTCTTC. It specifies CSPLGQGAVEQFF. The gene calls are TRBV29-1 and TRBJ2-1, with 12 bases lining up with TRBD1. V lost 8 bases, J lost 10 bases, and 9 bases stayed unmatched. The V gene's germline CDR1 is SQVTM and CDR2 ANQGSEA. The CDR3 consists of 13 residues.

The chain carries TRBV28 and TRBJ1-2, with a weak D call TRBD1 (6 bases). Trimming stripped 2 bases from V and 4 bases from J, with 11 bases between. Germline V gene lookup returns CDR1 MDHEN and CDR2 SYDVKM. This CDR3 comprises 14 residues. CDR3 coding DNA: TGTGCCAGCAGTTTAGCGGGGGCATTCTATGGCTACACCTTC. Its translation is CASSLAGAFYGYTF.

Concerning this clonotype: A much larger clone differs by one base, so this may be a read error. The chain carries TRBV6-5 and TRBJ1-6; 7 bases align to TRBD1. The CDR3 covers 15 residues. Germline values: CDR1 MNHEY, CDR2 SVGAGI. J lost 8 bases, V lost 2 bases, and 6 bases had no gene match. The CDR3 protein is CASSYATGEDSPLHF. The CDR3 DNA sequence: TGTGCCAGCAGTTACGCCACAGGGGAGGATTCACCCCTCCACTTT.

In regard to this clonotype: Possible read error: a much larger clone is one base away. The CDR3 coding sequence is TGCAGCCTTGAAGGCTCAGGAGGTAATGAAAAACTGTTTTTT. This codes for CSLEGSGGNEKLFF. The chain recombines TRBV29-1 with TRBJ1-4; the D is unclear. The CDR3 sequence is 14 residues long. The germline V gene has CDR1 SQVTM and CDR2 ANQGSEA.

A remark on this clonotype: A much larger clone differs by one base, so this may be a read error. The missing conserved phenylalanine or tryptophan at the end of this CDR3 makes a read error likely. CDR3 nucleotide sequence: TGTGCCAGCAGGCGGATCCATGAGCAGTACTTG. Translation: CASRRIHEQYL. The V gene is TRBV6-5, the J gene TRBJ2-7; D is undetermined. Germline V gene data show CDR1 as MNHEY and CDR2 as SVGAGI. The CDR3 totals 11 residues. Trimming took off 6 bases at V and 7 bases at J, with 10 bases between the two ends.

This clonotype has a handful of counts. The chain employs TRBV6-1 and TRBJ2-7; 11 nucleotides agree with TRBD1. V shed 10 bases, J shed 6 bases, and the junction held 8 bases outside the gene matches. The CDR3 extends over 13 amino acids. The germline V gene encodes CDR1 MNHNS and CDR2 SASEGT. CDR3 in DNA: TGTGCCACCGGGAGGGACAGGGGGTTCGAGCAGTACTTC. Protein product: CATGRDRGFEQYF.